The 27 T cell receptor beta chains below all came from one sample that was sequenced in a study of OX40 agonist ivuxolimab in advanced cancers. The protocol was immunoSEQ multiplex PCR, while the TCRdb copy is restricted to in-frame clones and leaves out a portion. Of under 200,000 clones listed, approximately 94% are singletons. The source material was CD4+ or CD8+ T cells sorted from blood, sampled in a trial of the OX40 agonist ivuxolimab. These receptor sequences come from an adult with an advanced solid tumor such as melanoma, head and neck, liver or kidney cancer.

The chain has TRBV19 and TRBJ2-3; D unclear. Germline values: CDR1 LNHDA, CDR2 SQIVND (reference sequence). V was cut by 6 bases and J by 6 bases, with 13 bases left in between. The CDR3 contains 13 residues. CDR3 region: CASRDASGDTQYF. CDR3 bases: TGTGCCAGTAGAGATGCTTCAGGTGATACGCAGTATTTT.

The rearrangement joins TRBV19 to TRBJ1-1; 8 bases fit TRBD1. V was clipped by 4 bases and J by 5 bases; unmatched bases: 9. The V gene's germline CDR1 is LNHDA and CDR2 SQIVND (reference sequence). CDR3 length equals 15 residues. The CDR3 sequence: CASSTRRGRGTEAFF. As DNA, the CDR3 is TGTGCCAGTAGTACGCGCAGGGGGCGCGGAACTGAAGCTTTCTTT.

The rearrangement links TRBV28 to TRBJ2-5, with D perhaps matching TRBD2 (6 bases). The assigned J gene may be wrong: the sequence end matches TRBJ2-7 better. CDR3 length: 16 amino acids. Germline V gene data show CDR1 as MDHEN and CDR2 as SYDVKM. The CDR3 sequence: CASSPWRDGGSYEQYF. As DNA, the CDR3 is TGTGCCAGCAGTCCGTGGCGGGACGGAGGCTCCTACGAGCAGTACTTC.

The chain recombines TRBV6-1 with TRBJ2-5, with 7 bases fitting TRBD1. CDR3 size: 14 residues. The germline gives CDR1 MNHNS, CDR2 SASEGT. V lost 6 bases and J lost 4; bases outside the gene matches: 8. CDR3 bases: TGTGCCAGCAGACCGGGACAGCTCCTAGAGACCCAGTACTTC. Its translation is CASRPGQLLETQYF.

This rearrangement joins TRBV28 to TRBJ2-7, with TRBD2 matching over 16 bases. CDR3 length: 16 amino acids. Germline V lookup: CDR1 MDHEN, CDR2 SYDVKM. The junction had 5 bases not matched to a gene; V was cut back by 5 bases and J by 4 bases. CDR3 coding DNA: TGTGCCAGCAGTGGGGGACTAGCGGGAGGGCGTTACGAGCAGTACTTC. It specifies CASSGGLAGGRYEQYF.

The chain couples TRBV5-1 to TRBJ2-7; 10 nucleotides agree with TRBD2. Germline loops: CDR1 SGHRS, CDR2 YFSETQ. Trimming removed 0 bases from V and 4 bases from J; junction bases left unmatched: 4. The CDR3 runs to 15 residues. The CDR3 reads CASSLGAGGPYEQYF. CDR3 in DNA: TGCGCCAGCAGCTTGGGAGCGGGAGGGCCTTACGAGCAGTACTTC.

Written as DNA, the CDR3 is TGTGCCAGCAGCGCGGGACTAGCGAGTTACGAGCAGTACTTC. It specifies CASSAGLASYEQYF. The chain recombines TRBV9 with TRBJ2-7; 10 bases match TRBD2. The CDR3 sequence is 14 residues long. Germline CDR1 and CDR2: SGDLS and YYNGEE. Trimming cost V 3 bases and J 4 bases; bases outside gene matches: 4.

The V gene is TRBV5-1, the J gene TRBJ2-5; 12 bases align to TRBD2. V was clipped by 0 bases and J by 5 bases; unmatched bases: 5. Germline CDR1 reads SGHRS; CDR2 reads YFSETQ. The CDR3 runs to 16 residues. The CDR3 DNA reads TGCGCCAGCAGCTTGGGACTAGCGGGAGTCGTCGAGACCCAGTACTTC. Translated, it gives CASSLGLAGVVETQYF.

V usage is TRBV19 and J usage is TRBJ2-2; weak D call: TRBD2 (5 bases). Germline V gene lookup returns CDR1 LNHDA and CDR2 SQIVND (reference sequence). The CDR3 extends over 14 amino acids. The V end lost 1 base, the J end lost 7 bases, and 10 bases lay between the germline ends. Written as DNA, the CDR3 is TGTGCCAGTAGTATAGGTCTAGCAATCGGGGAGCTGTTTTTT. Translated, it gives CASSIGLAIGELFF.

This chain uses TRBV5-1 with TRBJ2-7, with D unresolved. The CDR3 consists of 13 residues. In germline, CDR1 is SGHRS, CDR2 YFSETQ. V was trimmed by 0 bases and J by 2 bases, leaving 6 bases between them. The CDR3 spells CASSLAWPYEQYF. CDR3 sequence (DNA): TGCGCCAGCAGCTTGGCCTGGCCCTACGAGCAGTACTTC.

This chain joins TRBV10-3 and TRBJ2-2; 7 nucleotides line up with TRBD1. J was trimmed by 4 bases and V by 6 bases; bases with no gene match: 5. The CDR3 totals 14 residues. The germline V gene encodes CDR1 ENHRY and CDR2 SYGVKD. The CDR3 DNA follows: TGTGCCATCAGCGACAGGGTACGCACCGGGGAGCTGTTTTTT. Translation: CAISDRVRTGELFF.

V and J are TRBV9 and TRBJ2-7; TRBD2 aligns across 12 bases. The ends lost 0 bases at V and 2 bases at J; junction bases unmatched: 0. CDR1 and CDR2 (germline): SGDLS, YYNGEE. The CDR3 consists of 15 residues. For the CDR3, the DNA is TGTGCCAGCAGCGTAGCTAGCGGGAGGGCCTACGAGCAGTACTTC. This encodes CASSVASGRAYEQYF.

In DNA form, the CDR3 reads TGTGCCAGCAGTGAAGGTTGGACAAGCTATGGCTACACCTTC. Protein sequence: CASSEGWTSYGYTF. The rearrangement joins TRBV6-1 to TRBJ1-2, with a weak D call TRBD1 (5 bases). Germline V gene data show CDR1 as MNHNS and CDR2 as SASEGT. The CDR3 extends over 14 amino acids. Trimming cost V 1 base and J 4 bases, with 10 bases left between them.

This chain uses TRBV4-3 with TRBJ2-5; 9 nucleotides agree with TRBD1. The CDR3 contains 16 residues. Trimming cost V 4 bases and J 3 bases; bases outside gene matches: 9. Germline-derived CDR1 and CDR2 are LGHNA and YSLEER. The DNA for the CDR3 is TGCGCCAGCAGCCGAGGACAGGGGACGGCAGAAGAGACCCAGTACTTC. Amino acid sequence: CASSRGQGTAEETQYF.

The rearrangement uses TRBV4-3 and TRBJ2-7, with 13 bases aligning to TRBD2. Germline V CDR1 and CDR2: LGHNA, YSLEER. This CDR3 spans 16 amino acids. Trimming took 1 base from V and 2 from J; bases not matched to a gene: 2. CDR3: CASSQGLAGGPYEQYF. As DNA, the CDR3 is TGCGCCAGCAGCCAAGGACTAGCGGGAGGCCCCTACGAGCAGTACTTC.

The V and J genes are TRBV6-1 and TRBJ1-4; no clear D. V lost 6 bases to trimming and J lost 4 bases, with 15 bases between them. The length of the CDR3 is 15 residues. Germline CDR1 MNHNS, CDR2 SASEGT. CDR3 bases: TGTGCCAGCAGGACAATCACAGCGGGTAATGAAAAACTGTTTTTT. This translates into CASRTITAGNEKLFF.

The chain recombines TRBV19 with TRBJ1-4, with D hard to call. The CDR3 consists of 16 residues. Deletions cut 4 bases from V and 0 bases from J, with 12 bases between. Germline assignment: CDR1 LNHDA and CDR2 SQIVND (reference sequence). The CDR3 DNA follows: TGTGCCAGTAGTAAAAGGAGAGGAACAACTAATGAAAAACTGTTTTTT. This encodes CASSKRRGTTNEKLFF.

The V gene is TRBV28, the J gene TRBJ1-4; maybe TRBD1 (5 bases). The CDR3 is made up of 16 amino acids. The V gene's germline CDR1 is MDHEN and CDR2 SYDVKM. The V and J ends lost 2 bases and 9 bases respectively, with 19 bases between them. Here the CDR3 DNA reads TGTGCCAGCAGTTTAGATAGTTCGGCAGGGACGAAAAAACTGTTTTTT. It translates to CASSLDSSAGTKKLFF.

The chain recombines TRBV5-1 with TRBJ2-7, with D possibly being TRBD1 (7 bases). Germline assignment: CDR1 SGHRS and CDR2 YFSETQ. The CDR3 extends over 13 amino acids. V was cut by 3 bases and J by 5 bases, with 12 bases left in between. The CDR3 bases are TGCGCCAGCAGCTACGGAGGGGGCGACGAGCAGTACTTC. Amino acids: CASSYGGGDEQYF.

The chain employs TRBV4-1 and TRBJ1-1; no clear D gene. The germline gives CDR1 MGHRA, CDR2 YSYEKL. The CDR3 is 14 residues long. V gave up 3 bases and J gave up 5 bases, with 13 bases separating them. CDR3 protein: CASSHGLSGTEAFF. The DNA of the CDR3 is TGCGCCAGCAGCCATGGTCTAAGTGGGACTGAAGCTTTCTTT.

V gene TRBV5-1 combines with J gene TRBJ1-5; D is unresolved. The CDR3 is 13 amino acids. The germline V and J ends were trimmed by 4 bases and 3 bases, with 8 bases remaining between them. The V gene's germline CDR1 is SGHRS and CDR2 YFSETQ. Here the CDR3 DNA reads TGCGCCAGCAGCACCAGCGTCAATCAGCCCCAGCATTTT. Its translation: CASSTSVNQPQHF.

CDR3 residues: CASSHTLNSGSYEQYF. In DNA form, the CDR3 reads TGTGCCAGTAGTCACACCCTTAATAGCGGGAGTTACGAGCAGTACTTC. This chain joins TRBV19 and TRBJ2-7; 9 nucleotides line up with TRBD2. Germline CDR1 is LNHDA and CDR2 is SQIVND (reference sequence). The junction had 12 bases not matched to a gene; V was cut back by 5 bases and J by 4 bases. The CDR3 length is 16 residues.

The chain uses TRBV11-2 and TRBJ2-7; 8 positions agree with TRBD2. CDR1 is SGHAT, CDR2 FQNNGV, per germline. V gave up 5 bases and J gave up 4 bases; unmatched junction bases: 10. The CDR3 extends over 15 amino acids. CDR3: CASSPAGGGDYEQYF. The CDR3 DNA follows: TGTGCCAGCAGCCCAGCCGGGGGGGGCGATTACGAGCAGTACTTC.

This clone appeared a single time. The chain couples TRBV5-1 to TRBJ1-2; D is perhaps TRBD1 (5 bases). Germline-derived CDR1 and CDR2 are SGHRS and YFSETQ. The V and J ends lost 3 bases and 6 bases respectively, with 15 bases between them. This CDR3 spans 14 amino acids. The CDR3 loop reads CASSSDERGNGYTF. CDR3 in DNA: TGCGCCAGCAGCTCCGATGAAAGGGGTAATGGCTACACCTTC. Supplemented by reference TRBV5-1 and TRBJ1-2, the full variable domain reads KAGVTQTPRYLIKTRGQQVTLSCSPISGHRSVSWYQQTPGQGLQFLFEYFSETQRNKGNFPGRFSGRQFSNSRSEMNVSTLELGDSALYLCASSSDERGNGYTFGSGTRLTVV.

V gene TRBV10-1 combines with J gene TRBJ2-2, with D unclear. Germline assignment: CDR1 WNHNN and CDR2 SYGVQD (reference sequence). V gave up 6 bases and J gave up 7 bases, with 6 bases separating them. The CDR3 runs 11 residues. CDR3 loop: CASSDRGELFF. CDR3 sequence (DNA): TGCGCCAGCAGCGACCGCGGGGAGCTGTTTTTT.

This chain connects TRBV5-1 to TRBJ1-1; the match to TRBD1 covers 9 bases. J was trimmed by 2 bases and V by 3 bases; bases with no gene match: 8. The CDR3 consists of 16 residues. Germline CDR1 reads SGHRS; CDR2 reads YFSETQ. CDR3: CASSSAGTGRNTEAFF. As DNA, the CDR3 is TGCGCCAGCAGCTCAGCCGGGACAGGGCGAAACACTGAAGCTTTCTTT.

This rearrangement joins TRBV11-3 to TRBJ2-3; 7 bases match TRBD2. The CDR3 sequence is 17 residues long. Unmatched junction bases numbered 10, after V lost 1 base and J lost 3 bases. The germline V gene has CDR1 SGHNT and CDR2 YENEEA. The CDR3: CASSLGGWGLPTDTQYF. The CDR3 region has the DNA TGTGCCAGCAGCTTAGGGGGGTGGGGACTACCGACAGATACGCAGTATTTT.